This TCR beta chain was observed in a study of blood T cells in healthy people across ages. There are a few counts of this clonotype. The antigen is unknown. General study findings and limits: The fall in TCR beta diversity per million T cells was roughly linear with age.

Germline CDR1 and CDR2: MDHEN and SYDVKM. The CDR3 sequence is 13 residues long. With 3 bases removed from V and 3 bases from J, the gap between germline ends came to 8 bases. For the second PCR, which ran for about 7 to 11 cycles, a sample-barcoded 5' primer and a J-beta primer mix were used. TCRdb independently ran MiXCR on the 5' RACE reads; one entry per CDR3 protein. Found here are 500,000 to 550,000 distinct CDR3 sequences, around 24% of them singletons; the top ten hold roughly 9.4%. These data were also reused for a study on T cells of mothers and their children. That publication notes: Donors were three healthy Caucasian mothers and their six children. Mothers yielded over 8 million CDR3 reads, children 3 million to 3.5 million each.

The sample taken for sequencing was blood. This receptor was taken from a boy between 10 and 17 years old in good health. The rearrangement links TRBV28 to TRBJ2-5, with D unclear. This chain's CDR3 is CASSFPQKETQYF. Written as DNA, the CDR3 is TGTGCCAGCAGTTTTCCCCAAAAAGAGACCCAGTACTTC.